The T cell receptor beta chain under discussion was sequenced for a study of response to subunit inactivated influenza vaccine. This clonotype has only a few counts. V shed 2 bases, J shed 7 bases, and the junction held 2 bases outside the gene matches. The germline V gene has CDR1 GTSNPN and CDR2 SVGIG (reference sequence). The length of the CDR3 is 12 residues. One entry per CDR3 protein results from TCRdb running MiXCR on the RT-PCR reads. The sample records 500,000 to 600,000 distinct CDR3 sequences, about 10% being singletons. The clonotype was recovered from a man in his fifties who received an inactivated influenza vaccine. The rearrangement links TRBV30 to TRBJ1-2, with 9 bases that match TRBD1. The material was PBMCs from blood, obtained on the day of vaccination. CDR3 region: CAWSRQGGGYTF. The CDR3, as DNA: TGTGCCTGGAGTCGACAGGGGGGTGGCTACACCTTC.